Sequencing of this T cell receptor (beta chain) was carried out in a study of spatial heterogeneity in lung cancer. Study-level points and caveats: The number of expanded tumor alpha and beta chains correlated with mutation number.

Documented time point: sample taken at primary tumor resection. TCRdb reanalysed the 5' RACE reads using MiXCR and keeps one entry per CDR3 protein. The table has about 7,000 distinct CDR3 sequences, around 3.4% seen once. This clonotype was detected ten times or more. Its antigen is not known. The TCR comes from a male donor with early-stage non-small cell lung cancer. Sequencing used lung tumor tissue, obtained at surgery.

The CDR3 DNA sequence: TGTGCCAGCAGTTGGGGGGCGGGTAGGGCTTTCTTT. Its translation: CASSWGAGRAFF. The chain recombines TRBV12-3 or TRBV12-4 with TRBJ1-1; D is perhaps TRBD1 (6 bases). V lost 4 bases and J 11 bases, leaving 14 bases between the germline ends. The CDR3 totals 12 residues.